A selection of T cell receptor beta chains follows, all from one sample in a study of cytomegalovirus exposure and HLA in healthy donors. Sequenced by immunoSEQ multiplex PCR; TCRdb stores in-frame clones only, minus some. The table has 50,000 to 80,000 clones, about three quarters seen once. Sequencing was carried out using PBMCs. Receptor source: a male donor in good health and CMV-seropositive. Both conserved end residues are part of each CDR3. A D gene is named only where the DNA matches it firmly. Expanded clones are given a class, and other clones once, few, many or no size at all.

clone_size,d_call,v_call,j_call,cdr3_nt,cdr3_aa
once,TRBD1,TRBV9,TRBJ1-2,TGTGCCAGCAGCCCCCGGGACAGCCAACTCTATGGCTACACCTTC,CASSPRDSQLYGYTF
.,TRBD2,TRBV5-1,TRBJ2-5,TGCGCCAGCAGCCCCCTCGCGAATCGGGGGGGTGAAGAGACCCAGTACTTC,CASSPLANRGGEETQYF
.,.,TRBV28,TRBJ2-1,TGTGCCAGCAGTACTGTTACCAGGGGATTGGAGCAGTTCTTC,CASSTVTRGLEQFF
.,.,TRBV19,TRBJ2-1,TGTGCCAGTAGTATAGATCGCGGGACAGTGTACAATGAGCAGTTCTTC,CASSIDRGTVYNEQFF
once,TRBD2,TRBV6-5,TRBJ2-7,TGTGCCAGCAGACCCAGCGGGGGGGCGTTCTACGAGCAGTACTTC,CASRPSGGAFYEQYF
.,.,TRBV6-5,TRBJ2-2,TGTGCCAGCAGTTACCCCGGGGGATCGAACACCGGGGAGCTGTTTTTT,CASSYPGGSNTGELFF
.,.,TRBV2,TRBJ1-6,TGTGCCAGCAGTGCGGGGGAAAATCCGATTTCTGGGCCCCTCCACTTT,CASSAGENPISGPLHF
.,TRBD1,TRBV5-6,TRBJ2-7,TGTGCCAGCAGCCTGGGACAGGGGAGCCACGAGCAGTACTTC,CASSLGQGSHEQYF
.,.,TRBV4-1,TRBJ2-5,TGCGCCAGCAGCCAATTGGGAAGGGGTCTCCAAGAGACCCAGTACTTC,CASSQLGRGLQETQYF
.,TRBD1,TRBV6-5,TRBJ1-1,TGTGCGGTCAGGGGGCCAGGCACTGAAGCTTTCTTT,CAVRGPGTEAFF
.,TRBD1,TRBV5-1,TRBJ2-7,TGCGCCAGCAGCTTGTTTGGGACAGGGTATTCCGAATCCTACGAGCAGTACTTC,CASSLFGTGYSESYEQYF
.,.,TRBV6-5,TRBJ2-7,TGTGCCAGCAGTTACGGAGTCCGCGAGCAGTACTTC,CASSYGVREQYF
few,.,TRBV9,TRBJ1-5,TGTGCCAGCAGCGACGGGACAACGGGGCGCAATCAGCCCCAGCATTTT,CASSDGTTGRNQPQHF
few,.,TRBV7-2,TRBJ1-6,TGTGCCAGCAGCACCCAGGCGGGGCCGGGTTCACCCCTCCACTTT,CASSTQAGPGSPLHF
few,.,TRBV10-3,TRBJ2-7,TGTGCCATCAGTGAGTCGAGCCCGGGATCGGATGAGCAGTACTTC,CAISESSPGSDEQYF
.,TRBD2,TRBV5-1,TRBJ2-4,TGCGCCAGCAGCTTGGAACCCGGGGGGGCTGTCAAAAACATTCAGTACTTC,CASSLEPGGAVKNIQYF